Shown below are 3 T cell receptor beta chains from a single sample sequenced in a study of blood T cell repertoires in COVID-19. TCRdb's table, derived via immunoSEQ multiplex PCR, lists solely in-frame clones and lacks some. Seen here are more than 85,000 clones, roughly 85% observed once, and the top ten hold roughly 2%. Sequencing was performed on peripheral blood. Receptor source: a man aged 45-60 years with active COVID-19.

The rearrangement links TRBV5-1 to TRBJ1-5; weak D call: TRBD1 (5 bases). Trimming pared 1 base from V and 1 base from J, leaving 9 bases between. This CDR3 spans 15 amino acids. CDR1 is SGHRS and CDR2 is YFSETQ in the germline V gene. The CDR3 sequence is CASSLTGGSNQPQHF. CDR3 DNA: TGCGCCAGCAGCTTGACCGGGGGGAGCAATCAGCCCCAGCATTTT.

The chain uses TRBV29-1 and TRBJ2-7; tentatively, D is TRBD2 (5 bases). This CDR3 has 11 residues. V lost 6 bases and J lost 4, with 10 bases in between. Germline loops: CDR1 SQVTM, CDR2 ANQGSEA. The CDR3 coding sequence is TGCAGCGTCGCTACGGGGTACGAGCAGTACTTC. Translated: CSVATGYEQYF.

A note on this clone: The identical CDR3 is also encoded by other nucleotide sequences in the sample. The chain is built from TRBV2 and TRBJ1-2, with TRBD1 matching over 7 bases. This CDR3 region has 14 residues. Germline values: CDR1 SNHLY, CDR2 FYNNEI. Losses at the gene ends were 4 bases for V and 7 bases for J; bases not matched to a gene: 9. CDR3 in amino acids: CASSGDRARGGYTF. CDR3 in DNA: TGTGCCAGCAGTGGAGACAGGGCTCGGGGTGGCTACACCTTC. The full variable domain, its missing parts supplied by reference TRBV2 and TRBJ1-2, is EPEVTQTPSHQVTQMGQEVILRCVPISNHLYFYWYRQILGQKVEFLVSFYNNEISEKSEIFDDQFSVERPDGSNFTLKIRSTKLEDSAMYFCASSGDRARGGYTFGSGTRLTVV.